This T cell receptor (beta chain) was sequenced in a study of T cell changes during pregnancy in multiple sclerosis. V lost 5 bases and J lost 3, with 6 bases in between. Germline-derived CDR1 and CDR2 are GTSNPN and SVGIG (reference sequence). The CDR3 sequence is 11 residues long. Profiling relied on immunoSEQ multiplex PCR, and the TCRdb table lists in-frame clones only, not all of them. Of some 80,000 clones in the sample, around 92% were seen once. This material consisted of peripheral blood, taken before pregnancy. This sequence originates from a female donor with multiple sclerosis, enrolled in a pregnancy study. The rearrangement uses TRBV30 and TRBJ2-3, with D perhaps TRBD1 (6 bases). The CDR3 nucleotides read TGTGCCTGGGGACAGACAGATACGCAGTATTTT. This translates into CAWGQTDTQYF.